This TCR beta chain is from a study of blood T cell repertoires in COVID-19. Study-level background: Spain, Italy and the United States supplied samples that represented acute and convalescent COVID-19. PBMCs, B-cell-depleted T cells, or T cells provided the cDNA or gDNA that made up the material.

As originally analysed: Nucleated cell number was recorded as an estimate derived from reference gene primer amplification. The data were produced by immunoSEQ multiplex PCR, yet TCRdb's version contains in-frame clones alone and is incomplete. Clone size and V and J calls were adopted from that table, with D and trimming inferred from the DNA. Among about 70,000 clones listed, 75% to 90% were seen once. Sequenced input: peripheral blood. This receptor was obtained from a man older than 75 with acute or convalescent COVID-19.

CDR3 residues: CASSLRQGGTEAFF. The CDR3 DNA reads as TGTGCCAGCAGTTTAAGACAGGGTGGTACTGAAGCTTTCTTT. The chain uses TRBV6-2 or TRBV6-3 and TRBJ1-1, with 7 positions matching TRBD1. The trim removed 4 bases at V and 5 bases at J, leaving 7 bases unmatched. Germline CDR1 is MNHEY and CDR2 is SVGEGT. This CDR3 has 14 amino acids.